Reported below is one T cell receptor beta chain. The antigen is not known. Libraries were prepared by immunoSEQ multiplex PCR; TCRdb keeps only in-frame clonotypes and omits some of them. The data show more than 100,000 clones, just under 90% seen once. The CDR3 has 16 amino acids. With V trimmed by 10 bases and J by 0 bases, 11 bases remained unmatched. Looked up from germline, CDR1 is ENHRY and CDR2 is SYGVKD. This entry comes from a study of T cell responses to AZD1222 COVID-19 vaccine. Study-level findings and limits: It should be noted that donors were predominantly white British and more often female, and clonal diversity was possibly underestimated.

V and J are TRBV10-3 and TRBJ2-5; 10 bases are a match to TRBD2. The TCR originated in an adult in good health. The sample here was peripheral blood, taken on day 0 of AZD1222 vaccination. This chain's CDR3 is CASSRGSGGHQETQYF. The CDR3 nucleotides are TGTGCCAGCTCGCGAGGTAGCGGGGGGCACCAAGAGACCCAGTACTTC.